One and the same sample provided the 16 T cell receptor beta chains below, sequenced in a study of T cells in women clearing cervical HPV infection. The data were produced by immunoSEQ multiplex PCR, yet TCRdb's version contains in-frame clones alone and is incomplete. This sample's clone table lists around 39,000 clones. The sequenced sample was blood buffy coat. The receptors here all came from a woman between 18 and 75 years old with a cervical HPV16 infection that either progressed to CIN3+ or cleared (not recorded which).

With respect to this clone: The CDR3 end is not reached by the read, which stops 3 residues before it; the germline J gene fills it in. The rearrangement uses TRBV2 and TRBJ2-2, with 10 nucleotides matching TRBD2. Germline CDR1 reads SNHLY; CDR2 reads FYNNEI. V lost 5 bases, J lost 2 bases, and 8 bases stayed unmatched. This CDR3 has 17 amino acids. The CDR3 loop is CASSQSGTSVNTGELFF. CDR3 DNA, as far as it was read: TGTGCCAGCAGTCAGTCCGGGACTAGCGTTAACACCGGGGAG. The full variable domain, rest sourced from reference TRBV2 and TRBJ2-2, is EPEVTQTPSHQVTQMGQEVILRCVPISNHLYFYWYRQILGQKVEFLVSFYNNEISEKSEIFDDQFSVERPDGSNFTLKIRSTKLEDSAMYFCASSQSGTSVNTGELFFGEGSRLTVL.

About this clone itself: Read coverage stops 3 residues before the CDR3 terminus; the germline J gene supplies the remainder. The chain links TRBV5-6 to TRBJ1-1, with unresolved D. Germline values: CDR1 SGHDT, CDR2 YYEEEE. V shed 2 bases and J shed 5 bases, with 10 bases lying between them. This CDR3 has 13 residues. The part of the CDR3 DNA that was read is TGTGCCAGCAGCTTATCAGGTGGGACTGAA. It is translated as CASSLSGGTE. The full CDR3 sequence reads CASSLSGGTEAFF.

For this clone: The observed sequence ends 3 residues before the CDR3 terminus, with the missing tail filled in from the germline J gene. The chain links TRBV11-2 to TRBJ2-7; 7 nucleotides align to TRBD1. Germline lookup yields CDR1 SGHAT and CDR2 FQNNGV. Trimming at V came to 1 base and at J to 4 bases, leaving 7 bases not matched to a gene. The length of the CDR3 is 15 residues. The CDR3 sequence: CASSLVGTENYEQYF. CDR3 DNA (partial): TGTGCCAGCAGCTTAGTTGGGACAGAAAATTACGAG.

On this clone itself: The read is 3 residues too short to cover the CDR3 end, so that end is filled in from the germline J gene. This chain connects TRBV19 to TRBJ1-2; maybe TRBD1 (5 bases). CDR1 and CDR2 from the germline V gene are LNHDA and SQIVND (reference sequence). This CDR3 has 15 amino acids. CDR3 DNA (partial): TGTGCCAGTAGTGGACAAGTGGGGCAAGTGTACGAC. Encoded protein: CASSGQVGQVYD. The CDR3 reads in full as CASSGQVGQVYDYTF.

Notes on this clone: The CDR3 end is not reached by the read, which stops 3 residues before it; the germline J gene fills it in. V gene TRBV2 combines with J gene TRBJ1-4, with D possibly TRBD1 on 6 matching bases. The CDR3 runs 18 residues. The germline CDR1 and CDR2 sequences are SNHLY and FYNNEI. The CDR3 protein is CASSDREGVTADNSPLFF. The sequenced part of the CDR3 DNA is TGTGCCAGCAGTGATAGGGAGGGGGTGACAGCCGATAATTCACCA.

As to this clone: The CDR3 end lies 3 residues beyond the end of the read and is filled in from the germline J gene. J is TRBJ1-5 and V is TRBV5-6; no clear D. The CDR3 loop spans 14 amino acids. Trimming removed 0 bases from V and 1 base from J, with 5 bases in between. Germline loops: CDR1 SGHDT, CDR2 YYEEEE. The CDR3 DNA, read in part, is TGTGCCAGCAGCTTGGGGGCAAGCAATCAGCCC. It codes for CASSLGASNQP. The whole CDR3 protein reads CASSLGASNQPQHF. The variable domain in full, completed from reference TRBV5-6 and TRBJ1-5, reads DAGVTQSPTHLIKTRGQQVTLRCSPKSGHDTVSWYQQALGQGPQFIFQYYEEEERQRGNFPDRFSGHQFPNYSSELNVNALLLGDSALYLCASSLGASNQPQHFGDGTRLSIL.

A note on this clone: The read is 3 residues too short to cover the CDR3 end, so that end is filled in from the germline J gene. The V call is TRBV7-9, the J call TRBJ2-1, with 7 bases aligning to TRBD2. Trimming took 4 bases from V and 0 from J; bases not matched to a gene: 3. The CDR3 has 15 amino acids. Germline CDR1 and CDR2: SEHNR and FQNEAQ (reference sequence). CDR3 sequence: CASSSGGSSYNEQFF. The sequenced part of the CDR3 DNA is TGTGCCAGCAGCTCGGGCGGGAGCTCCTACAATGAG.

About this clone itself: The CDR3 goes on 3 residues after the read ends, and that part is filled in from the germline J gene. The V call is TRBV6-2 or TRBV6-3, the J call TRBJ2-2; tentatively, D is TRBD2 (6 bases). The CDR3 extends over 17 amino acids. The germline V and J ends were trimmed by 4 bases and 7 bases, with 22 bases remaining between them. Germline CDR1 and CDR2: MNHEY and SVGEGT. CDR3 sequence: CASSSAGWRGRVGELFF. CDR3 bases read: TGTGCCAGCAGTTCCGCCGGTTGGCGGGGCAGAGTCGGGGAG.

As to this clone: The CDR3 is cut off 3 residues early in the read; its end comes from the germline J gene. V gene TRBV6-1 combines with J gene TRBJ1-5; no clear D. Germline CDR1 reads MNHNS; CDR2 reads SASEGT. V lost 0 bases to trimming and J lost 6 bases, with 6 bases between them. There are 13 residues in the CDR3. CDR3 in amino acids: CASSEAVGQPQHF. CDR3 bases read: TGTGCCAGCAGTGAAGCGGTCGGTCAGCCC.

As for this clone: The sequenced fragment ends 3 residues before the CDR3 boundary, so the rest is inferred from the germline J gene. The chain recombines TRBV20-1 with TRBJ1-2, with 8 bases that match TRBD1. The CDR3 is 14 residues long. The V gene's germline CDR1 is DFQATT and CDR2 SNEGSKA (reference sequence). The CDR3 DNA, read in part, is TGCAGTGCCCATTCGACAGGGACAGGCTACGAC. It translates to CSAHSTGTGYD. In full, the CDR3 is CSAHSTGTGYDYTF.

With respect to this clone: Coverage ceases 3 residues before the CDR3 finishes, and the germline J gene fills in the end. The chain uses TRBV19 and TRBJ1-2; a possible D gene is TRBD1 (5 bases). The CDR3 spans 16 residues. Germline V gene lookup returns CDR1 LNHDA and CDR2 SQIVND (reference sequence). CDR3 residues: CASRRGGSGRDDDYTF. Incomplete CDR3 DNA: TGTGCCAGTAGACGGGGGGGTAGCGGGAGGGACGATGAC.

Concerning this clone: With the read ending 3 residues before the CDR3 end, the germline J gene is used to fill in that end. This sequence joins TRBV28 and TRBJ1-6; TRBD1 might be the D (5 bases). The germline gives CDR1 MDHEN, CDR2 SYDVKM. The CDR3 contains 15 residues. The sequenced CDR3 bases are TGTGCCAGCACTTTTTCGTCAGGACAAACGGTCCCC. It translates to CASTFSSGQTVP. In full, the CDR3 is CASTFSSGQTVPLHF. Supplemented by reference TRBV28 and TRBJ1-6, the full variable domain reads DVKVTQSSRYLVKRTGEKVFLECVQDMDHENMFWYRQDPGLGLRLIYFSYDVKMKEKGDIPEGYSVSREKKERFSLILESASTNQTSMYLCASTFSSGQTVPLHFGNGTRLTVT.

About this clone: The junction and the germline gene differ at one end; a read error may be behind it. Read coverage stops 3 residues before the CDR3 terminus; the germline J gene supplies the remainder. This sample also contains other DNA sequences that code for the same CDR3. The gene calls are TRBV20-1 and TRBJ1-3; 7 bases match TRBD1. The CDR3 sequence is 13 residues long. The V gene's germline CDR1 is DFQATT and CDR2 SNEGSKA (reference sequence). The CDR3 DNA, read in part, is TGCAGTGCTTTATACAGGGGACGGGACACG. It is translated as CSALYRGRDT. The full-length CDR3 reads as CSALYRGRDTIYF.

Worth noting for this clone: The read comes to an end 3 residues before the CDR3 does, leaving the germline J gene to fill in the end. This chain joins TRBV2 and TRBJ1-6; TRBD1 matches at 7 bases. This CDR3 region has 14 residues. Germline V gene data show CDR1 as SNHLY and CDR2 as FYNNEI. V shed 7 bases, J shed 6 bases, and the junction held 6 bases outside the gene matches. The CDR3 region is CASTGTDRNSPLHF. CDR3 DNA (partial): TGTGCCAGCACCGGGACAGACCGTAATTCACCC. Full variable domain (remainder filled in from reference TRBV2 and TRBJ1-6): EPEVTQTPSHQVTQMGQEVILRCVPISNHLYFYWYRQILGQKVEFLVSFYNNEISEKSEIFDDQFSVERPDGSNFTLKIRSTKLEDSAMYFCASTGTDRNSPLHFGNGTRLTVT.

Comment on this clone: The read comes to an end 3 residues before the CDR3 does, leaving the germline J gene to fill in the end. The rearrangement uses TRBV10-2 and TRBJ2-7; D is perhaps TRBD2 (5 bases). Germline values: CDR1 WSHSY, CDR2 SAAADI. V lost 7 bases to trimming and J lost 3 bases, with 16 bases between them. The CDR3 runs 14 residues. Partial CDR3 DNA: TGCGCCAGCACCGACGGCAGCGGAGGCTACGAG. It codes for CASTDGSGGYE. The CDR3 reads in full as CASTDGSGGYEQYF.

Comment on this clone: Read data end 3 residues before the CDR3 end; the end is taken from the germline J gene. The genes are TRBV10-3 and TRBJ2-2; 8 bases map to TRBD1. Germline assignment: CDR1 ENHRY and CDR2 SYGVKD. V was clipped by 6 bases and J by 2 bases; unmatched bases: 5. CDR3 length: 15 residues. Partial CDR3 DNA: TGTGCCATCAGAGTAGGGACAGGTAACACCGGGGAG. It specifies CAIRVGTGNTGE. The full CDR3 sequence reads CAIRVGTGNTGELFF.